The TCR beta chain under discussion was sequenced for a study of shared clonotypes between healthy human individuals. This CDR3 is 15 amino acids long. The germline V gene encodes CDR1 SGHDT and CDR2 YYEEEE. Deletions cut 4 bases from V and 0 bases from J, with 14 bases between. Libraries were prepared by immunoSEQ multiplex PCR; TCRdb keeps only in-frame clonotypes and omits some of them. The repertoire consists of 1,500,000 or so clones, with around 98.5% occurring once and the leading ten covering under 0.45%. The specimen was naive CD4+ T cells sorted from blood. The subset was: CD45RA+ positively selected. The clonotype originates from a man aged 25 to 40 in good health. The chain joins TRBV5-6 to TRBJ2-7; no firm D call. The CDR3 here is CASSLAGVRSYEQYF. The CDR3 bases are TGTGCCAGCAGCCTGGCTGGGGTCCGCTCCTACGAGCAGTACTTC.